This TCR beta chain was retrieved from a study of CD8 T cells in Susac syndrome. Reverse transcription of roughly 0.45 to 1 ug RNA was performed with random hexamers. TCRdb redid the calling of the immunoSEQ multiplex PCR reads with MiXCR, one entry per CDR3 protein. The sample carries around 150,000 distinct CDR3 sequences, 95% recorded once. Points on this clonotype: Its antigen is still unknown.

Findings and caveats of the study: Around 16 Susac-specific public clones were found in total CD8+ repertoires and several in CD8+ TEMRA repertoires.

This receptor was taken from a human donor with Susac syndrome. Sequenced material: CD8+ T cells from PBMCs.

The CDR3 spells CASTSDRSSYEQYF. The CDR3 bases are TGTGCCAGCACCTCGGACAGGAGCTCCTACGAGCAGTACTTC. This sequence joins TRBV7-2 and TRBJ2-7; 7 bases are a match to TRBD1. The germline V gene encodes CDR1 SGHTA and CDR2 FQGNSA. V trimming: 7 bases; J trimming: 0 bases; junction bases outside the gene matches: 6. This CDR3 spans 14 amino acids.